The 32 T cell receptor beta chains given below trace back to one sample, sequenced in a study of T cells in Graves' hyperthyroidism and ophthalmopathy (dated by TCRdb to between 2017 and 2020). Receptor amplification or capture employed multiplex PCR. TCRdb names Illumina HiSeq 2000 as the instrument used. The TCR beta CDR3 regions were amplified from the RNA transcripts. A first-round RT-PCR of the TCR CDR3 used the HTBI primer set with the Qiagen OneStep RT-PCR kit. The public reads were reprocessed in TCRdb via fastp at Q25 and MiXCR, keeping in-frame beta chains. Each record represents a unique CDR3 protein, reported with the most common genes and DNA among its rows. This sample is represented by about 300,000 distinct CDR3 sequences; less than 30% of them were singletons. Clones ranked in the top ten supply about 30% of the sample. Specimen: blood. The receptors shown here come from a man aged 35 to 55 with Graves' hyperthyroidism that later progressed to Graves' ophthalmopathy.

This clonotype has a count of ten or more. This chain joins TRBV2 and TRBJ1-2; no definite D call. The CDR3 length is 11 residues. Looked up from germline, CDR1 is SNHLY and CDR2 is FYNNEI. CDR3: CAYGRNYGYTF. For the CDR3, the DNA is TGTGCTTACGGCAGGAACTATGGCTACACCTTC. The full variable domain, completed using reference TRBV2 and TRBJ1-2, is EPEVTQTPSHQVTQMGQEVILRCVPISNHLYFYWYRQILGQKVEFLVSFYNNEISEKSEIFDDQFSVERPDGSNFTLKIRSTKLEDSAMYFCAYGRNYGYTFGSGTRLTVV.

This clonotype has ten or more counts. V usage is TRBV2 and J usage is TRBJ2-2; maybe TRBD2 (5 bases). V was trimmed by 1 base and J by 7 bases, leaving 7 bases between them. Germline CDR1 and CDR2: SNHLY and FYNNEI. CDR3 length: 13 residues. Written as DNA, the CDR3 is TGTGCCAGCAGTGAAGGAGGGTACGGGGAGCTGTTTTTT. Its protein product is CASSEGGYGELFF. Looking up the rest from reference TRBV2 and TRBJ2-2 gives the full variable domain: EPEVTQTPSHQVTQMGQEVILRCVPISNHLYFYWYRQILGQKVEFLVSFYNNEISEKSEIFDDQFSVERPDGSNFTLKIRSTKLEDSAMYFCASSEGGYGELFFGEGSRLTVL.

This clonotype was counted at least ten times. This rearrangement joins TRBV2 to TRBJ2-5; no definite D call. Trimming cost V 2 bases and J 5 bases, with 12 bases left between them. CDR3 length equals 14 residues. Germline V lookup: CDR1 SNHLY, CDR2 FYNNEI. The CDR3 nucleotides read TGTGCCAGCAGTGAAACTCAGGTTAGGGAGACCCAGTACTTC. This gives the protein CASSETQVRETQYF.

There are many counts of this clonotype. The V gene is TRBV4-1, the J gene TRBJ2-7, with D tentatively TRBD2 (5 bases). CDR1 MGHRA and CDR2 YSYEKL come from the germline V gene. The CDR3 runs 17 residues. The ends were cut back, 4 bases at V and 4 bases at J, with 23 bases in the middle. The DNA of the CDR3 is TGCGCCAGCAGCCCCCTTTTAAGGACTTCCCAGCCTTACGAGCAGTACTTC. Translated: CASSPLLRTSQPYEQYF.

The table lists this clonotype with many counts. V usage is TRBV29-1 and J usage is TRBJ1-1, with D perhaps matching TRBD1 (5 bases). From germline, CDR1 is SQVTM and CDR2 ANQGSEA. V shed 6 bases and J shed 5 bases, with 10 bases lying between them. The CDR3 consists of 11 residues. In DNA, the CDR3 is TGCAGCGTCGACAGTCGGACTGAAGCTTTCTTT. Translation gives CSVDSRTEAFF.

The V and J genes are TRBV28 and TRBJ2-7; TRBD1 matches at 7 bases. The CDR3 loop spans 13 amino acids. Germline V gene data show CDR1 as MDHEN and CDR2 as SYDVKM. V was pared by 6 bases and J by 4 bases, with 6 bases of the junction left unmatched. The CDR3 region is CASRTGTVYEQYF. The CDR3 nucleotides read TGTGCCAGCAGAACCGGGACAGTTTACGAGCAGTACTTC.

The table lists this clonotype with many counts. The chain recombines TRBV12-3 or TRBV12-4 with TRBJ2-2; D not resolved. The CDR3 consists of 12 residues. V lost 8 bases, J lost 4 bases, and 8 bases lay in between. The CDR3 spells CASRRITGELFF. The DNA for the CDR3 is TGTGCCAGCCGACGTATCACCGGGGAGCTGTTTTTT.

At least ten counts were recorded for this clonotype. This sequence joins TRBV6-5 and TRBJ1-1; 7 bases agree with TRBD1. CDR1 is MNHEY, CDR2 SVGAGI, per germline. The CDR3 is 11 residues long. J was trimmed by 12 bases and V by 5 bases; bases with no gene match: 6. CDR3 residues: CASSQTGTTFF. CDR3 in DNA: TGTGCCAGCAGTCAGACAGGGACTACTTTCTTT.

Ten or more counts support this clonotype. CDR3 amino acids: CASSADRFSSGNTIYF. CDR3 sequence (DNA): TGTGCCAGCAGCGCCGACAGATTCAGCTCTGGAAACACCATATATTTT. This chain joins TRBV11-1 and TRBJ1-3, with a possible D match to TRBD1 (5 bases). Trimming pared 5 bases from V and 0 bases from J, leaving 14 bases between. The CDR3 spans 16 residues. Germline V gene data show CDR1 as SGHAT and CDR2 as FQDESV (reference sequence).

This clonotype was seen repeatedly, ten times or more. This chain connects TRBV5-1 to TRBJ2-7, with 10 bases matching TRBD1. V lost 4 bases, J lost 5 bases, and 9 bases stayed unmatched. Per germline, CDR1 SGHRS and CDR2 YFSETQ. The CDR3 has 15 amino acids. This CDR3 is CASSVGTGVSHEQYF. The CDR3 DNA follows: TGCGCCAGCAGCGTAGGGACAGGGGTGTCCCACGAGCAGTACTTC.

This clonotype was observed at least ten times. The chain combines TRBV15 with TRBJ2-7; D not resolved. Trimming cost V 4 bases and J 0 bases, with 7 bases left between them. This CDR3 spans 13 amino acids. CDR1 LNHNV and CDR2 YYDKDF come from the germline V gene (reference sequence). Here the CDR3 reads CATSMGSSYEQYF. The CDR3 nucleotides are TGTGCCACCAGCATGGGATCCTCCTACGAGCAGTACTTC.

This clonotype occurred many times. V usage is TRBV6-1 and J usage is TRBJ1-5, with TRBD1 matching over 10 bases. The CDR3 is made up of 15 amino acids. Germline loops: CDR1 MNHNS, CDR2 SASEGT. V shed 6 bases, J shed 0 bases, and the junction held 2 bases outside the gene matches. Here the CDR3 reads CASRGDRGSNQPQHF. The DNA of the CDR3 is TGTGCCAGCAGGGGGGACAGGGGTAGCAATCAGCCCCAGCATTTT.

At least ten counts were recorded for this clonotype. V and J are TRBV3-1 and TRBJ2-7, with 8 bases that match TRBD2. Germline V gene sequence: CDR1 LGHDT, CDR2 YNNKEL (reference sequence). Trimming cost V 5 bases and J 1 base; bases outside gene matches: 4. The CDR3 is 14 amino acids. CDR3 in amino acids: CASSTREGSYEQYF. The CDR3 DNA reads TGTGCCAGCAGCACCCGGGAGGGATCCTACGAGCAGTACTTC.

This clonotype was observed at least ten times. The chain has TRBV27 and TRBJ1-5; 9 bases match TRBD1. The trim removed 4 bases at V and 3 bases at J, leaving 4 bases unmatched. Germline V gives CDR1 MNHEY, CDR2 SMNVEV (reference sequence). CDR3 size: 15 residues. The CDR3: CASSSTGGPNQPQHF. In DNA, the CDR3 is TGTGCCAGCAGTTCGACAGGGGGTCCCAATCAGCCCCAGCATTTT.

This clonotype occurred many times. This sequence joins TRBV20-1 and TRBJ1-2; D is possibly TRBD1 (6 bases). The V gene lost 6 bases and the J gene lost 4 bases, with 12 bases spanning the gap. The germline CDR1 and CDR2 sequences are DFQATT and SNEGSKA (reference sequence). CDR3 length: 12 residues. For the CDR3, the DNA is TGCAGTGCGGGGGGCGAATTCTATGGCTACACCTTC. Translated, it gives CSAGGEFYGYTF.

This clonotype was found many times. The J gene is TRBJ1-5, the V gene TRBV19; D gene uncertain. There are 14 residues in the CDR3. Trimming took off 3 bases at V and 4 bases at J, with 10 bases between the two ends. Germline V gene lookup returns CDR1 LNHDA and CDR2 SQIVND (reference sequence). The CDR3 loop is CASSIRALNQPQHF. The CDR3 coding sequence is TGTGCCAGTAGTATCCGGGCCCTGAATCAGCCCCAGCATTTT.

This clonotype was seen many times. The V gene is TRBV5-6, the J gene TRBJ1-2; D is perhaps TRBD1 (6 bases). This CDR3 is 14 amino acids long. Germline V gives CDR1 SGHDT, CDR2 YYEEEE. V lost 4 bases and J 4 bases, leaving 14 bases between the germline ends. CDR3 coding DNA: TGTGCCAGCAGCCAAACCGGGACAATCTATGGCTACACCTTC. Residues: CASSQTGTIYGYTF.

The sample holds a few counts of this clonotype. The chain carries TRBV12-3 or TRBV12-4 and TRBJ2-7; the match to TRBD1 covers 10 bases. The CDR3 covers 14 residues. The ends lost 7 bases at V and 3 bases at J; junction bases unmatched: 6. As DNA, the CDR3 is TGTGCCAGCACCCTGACAGGGGGCTTCTACGAGCAGTACTTC. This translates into CASTLTGGFYEQYF.

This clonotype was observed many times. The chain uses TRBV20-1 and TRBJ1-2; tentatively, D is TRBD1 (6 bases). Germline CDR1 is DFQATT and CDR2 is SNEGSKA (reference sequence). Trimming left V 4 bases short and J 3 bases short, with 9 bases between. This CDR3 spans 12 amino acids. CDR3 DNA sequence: TGCAGTGCTAAAGGGGGGGACTATGGCTACACCTTC. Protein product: CSAKGGDYGYTF.

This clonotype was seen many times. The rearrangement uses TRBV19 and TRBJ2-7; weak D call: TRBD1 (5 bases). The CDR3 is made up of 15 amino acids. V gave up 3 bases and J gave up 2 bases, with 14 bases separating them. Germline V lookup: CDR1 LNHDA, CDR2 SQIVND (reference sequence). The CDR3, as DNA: TGTGCCAGTAGTATTGGGCAGGGCCAACCCTACGAGCAGTACTTC. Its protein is CASSIGQGQPYEQYF.

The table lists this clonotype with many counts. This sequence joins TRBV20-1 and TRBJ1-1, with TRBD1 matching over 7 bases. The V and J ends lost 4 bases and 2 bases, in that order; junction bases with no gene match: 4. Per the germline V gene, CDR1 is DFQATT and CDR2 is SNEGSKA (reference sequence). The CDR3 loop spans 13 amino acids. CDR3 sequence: CSATDRQNTEAFF. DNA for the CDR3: TGCAGTGCTACGGACAGGCAAAACACTGAAGCTTTCTTT.

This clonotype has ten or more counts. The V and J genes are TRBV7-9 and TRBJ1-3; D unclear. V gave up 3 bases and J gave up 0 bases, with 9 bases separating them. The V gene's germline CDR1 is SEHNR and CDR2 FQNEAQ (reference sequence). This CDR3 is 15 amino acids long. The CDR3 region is CASSFNRGSGNTIYF. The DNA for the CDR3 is TGTGCCAGCAGCTTCAACCGGGGCTCTGGAAACACCATATATTTT.

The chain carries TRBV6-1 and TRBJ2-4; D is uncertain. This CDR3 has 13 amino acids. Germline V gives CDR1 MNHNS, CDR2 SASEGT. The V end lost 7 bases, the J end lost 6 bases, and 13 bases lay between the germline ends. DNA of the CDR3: TGTGCCAGCACCCGGCAGGAGCGAAACATTCAGTACTTC. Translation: CASTRQERNIQYF.

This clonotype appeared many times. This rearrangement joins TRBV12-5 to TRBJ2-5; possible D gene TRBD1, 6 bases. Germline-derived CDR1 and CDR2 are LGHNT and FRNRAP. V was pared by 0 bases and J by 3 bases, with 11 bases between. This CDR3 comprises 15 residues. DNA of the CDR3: TGTGCTAGTGGTTTGGTACTCAGGGGAGAAGAGACCCAGTACTTC. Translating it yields CASGLVLRGEETQYF.

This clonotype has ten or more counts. In DNA, the CDR3 is TGTGCCACCGGTTCAAGACCCTCTGGAAACACCATATATTTT. Its protein is CATGSRPSGNTIYF. The rearrangement links TRBV10-3 to TRBJ1-3; no clear D. CDR1 and CDR2 (germline): ENHRY, SYGVKD. CDR3 length: 14 amino acids. The germline V and J ends were trimmed by 10 bases and 0 bases, with 13 bases remaining between them.

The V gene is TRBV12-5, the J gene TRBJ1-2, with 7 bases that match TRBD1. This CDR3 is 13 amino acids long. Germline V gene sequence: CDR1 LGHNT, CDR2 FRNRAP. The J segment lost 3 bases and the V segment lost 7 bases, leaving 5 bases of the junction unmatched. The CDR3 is CASAKGTDYGYTF. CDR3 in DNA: TGTGCTAGTGCCAAGGGGACAGACTATGGCTACACCTTC.

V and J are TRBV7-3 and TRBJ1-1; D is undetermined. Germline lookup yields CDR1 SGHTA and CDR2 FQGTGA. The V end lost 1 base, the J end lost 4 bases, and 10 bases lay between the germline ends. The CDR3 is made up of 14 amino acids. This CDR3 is CASSLIGGGTEAFF. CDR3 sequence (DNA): TGTGCCAGCAGCTTAATTGGAGGCGGCACTGAAGCTTTCTTT. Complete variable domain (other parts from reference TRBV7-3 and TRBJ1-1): GAGVSQTPSNKVTEKGKYVELRCDPISGHTALYWYRQSLGQGPEFLIYFQGTGAADDSGLPNDRFFAVRPEGSVSTLKIQRTERGDSAVYLCASSLIGGGTEAFFGQGTRLTVV.

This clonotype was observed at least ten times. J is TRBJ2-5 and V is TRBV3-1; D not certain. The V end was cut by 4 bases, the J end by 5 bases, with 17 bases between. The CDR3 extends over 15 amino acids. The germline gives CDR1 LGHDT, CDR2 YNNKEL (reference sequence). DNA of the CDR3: TGTGCCAGCAGCCTTCGGTTGGCAGCAAGCGAGACCCAGTACTTC. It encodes CASSLRLAASETQYF.

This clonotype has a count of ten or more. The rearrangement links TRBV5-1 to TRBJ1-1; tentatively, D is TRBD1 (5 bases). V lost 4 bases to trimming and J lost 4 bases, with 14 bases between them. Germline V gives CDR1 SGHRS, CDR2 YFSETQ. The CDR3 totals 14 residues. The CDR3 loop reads CASSRGAGSTEAFF. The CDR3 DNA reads TGCGCCAGCAGCAGGGGAGCGGGAAGCACTGAAGCTTTCTTT.

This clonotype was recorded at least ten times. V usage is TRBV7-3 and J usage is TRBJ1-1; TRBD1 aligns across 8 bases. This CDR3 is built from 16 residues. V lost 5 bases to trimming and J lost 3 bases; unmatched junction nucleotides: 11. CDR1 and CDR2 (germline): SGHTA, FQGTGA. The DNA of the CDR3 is TGTGCCAGCAGCCAACCGATTAGGGACAGGTACACTGAAGCTTTCTTT. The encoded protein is CASSQPIRDRYTEAFF.

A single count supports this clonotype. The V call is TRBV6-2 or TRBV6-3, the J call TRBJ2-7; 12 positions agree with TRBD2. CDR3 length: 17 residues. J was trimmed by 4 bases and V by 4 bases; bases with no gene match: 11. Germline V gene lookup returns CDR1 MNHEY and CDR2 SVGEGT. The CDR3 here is CASSSLTTSGSLYEQYF. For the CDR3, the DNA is TGTGCCAGCAGTTCCTTAACGACTAGCGGGAGTCTTTACGAGCAGTACTTC.

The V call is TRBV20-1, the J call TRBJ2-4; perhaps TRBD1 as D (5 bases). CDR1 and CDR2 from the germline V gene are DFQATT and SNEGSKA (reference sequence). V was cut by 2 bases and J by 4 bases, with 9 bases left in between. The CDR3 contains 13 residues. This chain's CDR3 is CSARSRVKNIQYF. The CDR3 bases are TGCAGTGCTAGATCCAGGGTTAAAAACATTCAGTACTTC.